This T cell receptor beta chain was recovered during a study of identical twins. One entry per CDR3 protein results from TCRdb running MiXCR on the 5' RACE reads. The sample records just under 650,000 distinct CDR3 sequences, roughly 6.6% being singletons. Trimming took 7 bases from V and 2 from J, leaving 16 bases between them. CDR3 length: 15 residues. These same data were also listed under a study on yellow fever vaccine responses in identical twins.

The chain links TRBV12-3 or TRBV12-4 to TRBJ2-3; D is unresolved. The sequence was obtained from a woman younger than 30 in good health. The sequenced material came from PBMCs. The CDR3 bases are TGTGCCAGCACTCCCGTTTCGAGGATCACAGATACGCAGTATTTT. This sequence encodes CASTPVSRITDTQYF.